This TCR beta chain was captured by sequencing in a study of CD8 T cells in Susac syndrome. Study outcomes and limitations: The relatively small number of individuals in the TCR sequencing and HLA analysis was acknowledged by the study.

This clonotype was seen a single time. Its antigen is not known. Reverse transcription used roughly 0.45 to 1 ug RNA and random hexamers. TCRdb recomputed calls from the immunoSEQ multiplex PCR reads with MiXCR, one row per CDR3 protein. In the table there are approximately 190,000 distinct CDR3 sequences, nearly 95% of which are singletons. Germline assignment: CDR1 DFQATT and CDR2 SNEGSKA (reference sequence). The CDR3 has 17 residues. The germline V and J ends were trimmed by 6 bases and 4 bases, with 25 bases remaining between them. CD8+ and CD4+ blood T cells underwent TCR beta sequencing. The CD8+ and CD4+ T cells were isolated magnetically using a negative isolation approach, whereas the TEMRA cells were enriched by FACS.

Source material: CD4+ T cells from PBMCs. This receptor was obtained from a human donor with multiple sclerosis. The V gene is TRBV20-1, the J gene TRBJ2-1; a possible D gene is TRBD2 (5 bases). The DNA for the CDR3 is TGCAGTGCCGTCACCCCCGGAGGTTTCCCCGCTTACAATGAGCAGTTCTTC. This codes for CSAVTPGGFPAYNEQFF.